This TCR beta chain was captured in a study of blood T cell repertoires in COVID-19. Study background: Acute and convalescent COVID-19 specimens originated in the United States, Italy and Spain.

After removal of 2 bases from V and 4 bases from J, the junction contained 5 bases not matched to a gene. The germline V gene encodes CDR1 SGHDT and CDR2 YYEEEE. The CDR3 covers 14 residues. Clones were read by immunoSEQ multiplex PCR, and TCRdb kept only the in-frame ones, dropping some. The sample carries 100,000 to 150,000 clones, around 80% recorded once. This receptor was identified in a woman between 45 and 60 years old with acute or convalescent COVID-19. The chain joins TRBV5-6 to TRBJ1-1; 7 nucleotides agree with TRBD1. Sequenced: peripheral blood. Here the CDR3 DNA reads TGTGCCAGCAGCTTTACAGGGGTAGGCACTGAAGCTTTCTTT. This translates into CASSFTGVGTEAFF.